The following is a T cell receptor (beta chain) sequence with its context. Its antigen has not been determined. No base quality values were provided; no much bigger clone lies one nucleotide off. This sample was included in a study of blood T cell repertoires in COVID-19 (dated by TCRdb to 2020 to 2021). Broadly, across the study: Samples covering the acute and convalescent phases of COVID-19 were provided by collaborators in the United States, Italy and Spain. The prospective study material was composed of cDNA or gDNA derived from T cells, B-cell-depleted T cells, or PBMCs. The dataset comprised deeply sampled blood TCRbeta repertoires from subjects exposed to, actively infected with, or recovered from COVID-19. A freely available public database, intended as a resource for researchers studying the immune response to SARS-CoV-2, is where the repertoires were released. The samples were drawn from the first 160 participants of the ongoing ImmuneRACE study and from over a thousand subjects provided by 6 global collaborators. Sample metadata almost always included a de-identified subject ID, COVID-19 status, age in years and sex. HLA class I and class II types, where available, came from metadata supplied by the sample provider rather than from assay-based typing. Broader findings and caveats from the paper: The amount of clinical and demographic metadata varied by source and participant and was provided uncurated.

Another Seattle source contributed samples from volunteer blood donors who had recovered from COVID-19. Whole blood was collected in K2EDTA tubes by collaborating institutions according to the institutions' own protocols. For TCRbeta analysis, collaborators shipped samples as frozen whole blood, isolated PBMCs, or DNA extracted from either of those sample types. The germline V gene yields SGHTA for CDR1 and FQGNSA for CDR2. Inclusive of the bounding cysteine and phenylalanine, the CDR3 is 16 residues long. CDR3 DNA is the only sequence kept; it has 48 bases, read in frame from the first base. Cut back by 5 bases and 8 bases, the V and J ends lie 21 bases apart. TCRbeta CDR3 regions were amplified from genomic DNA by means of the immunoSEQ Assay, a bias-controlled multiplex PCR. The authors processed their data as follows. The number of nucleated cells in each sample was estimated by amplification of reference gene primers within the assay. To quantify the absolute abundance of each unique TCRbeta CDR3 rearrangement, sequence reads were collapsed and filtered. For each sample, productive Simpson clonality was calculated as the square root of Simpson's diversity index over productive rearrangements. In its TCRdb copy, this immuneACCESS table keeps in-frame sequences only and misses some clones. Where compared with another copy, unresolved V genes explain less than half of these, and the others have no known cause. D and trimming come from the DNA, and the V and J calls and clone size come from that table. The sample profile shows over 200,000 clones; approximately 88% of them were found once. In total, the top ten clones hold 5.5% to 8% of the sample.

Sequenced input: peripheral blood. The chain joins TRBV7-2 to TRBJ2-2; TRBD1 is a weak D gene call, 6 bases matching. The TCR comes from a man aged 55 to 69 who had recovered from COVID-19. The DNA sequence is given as TGTGCCAGCAGCCGGCCGGGACAACCAATTGGGGGGGAGCTGTTTTTT. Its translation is CASSRPGQPIGGELFF.